This entry concerns a single TCR beta chain. The antigen is unknown. The record originates from a study of CD8 T cells in ankylosing spondylitis. Overall study findings and caveats: The study looked at matched synovial fluid samples from ankylosing spondylitis patients. Disease-linked clones were reported to be significantly enriched there. Within ankylosing spondylitis blood, a TCR beta motif made up of roughly eight highly homologous variants appeared to be characteristic. Relatively scarce in peripheral blood, disease-linked clones were CD8+. Previously reported in reactive arthritis synovial fluid and blood were some of the motif variants.

Quantitative molecular-barcoded 5'-RACE generated the TCR beta libraries. TCRdb processed the 5' RACE reads anew with MiXCR; each CDR3 protein has one entry. The sample holds about 540,000 distinct CDR3 sequences, about an eighth seen once. The source of this sequence is a male donor with ankylosing spondylitis. The sequencing sample was made of blood, either unsorted or a sorted T cell fraction (not recorded which).

CDR3 sequence: CASSQVIGDNTEAFF. CDR3 bases: TGTGCCAGCAGCCAAGTAATAGGGGATAACACTGAAGCTTTCTTT. This chain links TRBV3-1 with TRBJ1-1; possibly TRBD1 for D (5 bases). Per the germline V gene, CDR1 is LGHDT and CDR2 is YNNKEL (reference sequence). This CDR3 comprises 15 residues. V was trimmed by 1 base and J by 2 bases, leaving 11 bases between them.